This record looks at one T cell receptor (beta chain) sequence and its context. No cognate antigen has been identified for it. Per-base quality was not reported, and no clone a single base away is much larger than it. As encoded in the germline V gene, CDR1 is MRHNA while CDR2 is SNTAGT. Trimming at the junction amounts to 7 bases on V and 3 bases on J, and the germline ends lie 18 bases apart. The cysteine opens and the phenylalanine closes a CDR3 of 15 amino acids. The retained sequence is limited to the CDR3, 45 bases, with the frame set at the first base. The data stem from a study of control samples from healthy donors and cancer patients (dated by TCRdb to about 2020). Libraries were constructed by the immunoSEQ multiplex PCR assay. This immuneACCESS table, as held by TCRdb, lists in-frame sequences with V and J called but not all clones. Of the missing ones, under half trace to an unresolved V gene in checked studies; the others have no known cause. This sample has approximately 150,000 clones in its table, and 91% of those were observed once. The ten largest clones take up roughly 3.1% of the sample.

The specimen was blood. Recombination joined TRBV6-4 with TRBJ1-2, with a tentative D gene TRBD1 over 5 matching bases. The source of this sequence is a man aged 25-40 years in good health. The CDR3 in this case is CASKLAPGGDYGYTF. The DNA reads as follows: TGTGCCAGCAAATTGGCACCAGGAGGGGACTATGGCTACACCTTC.